Shown below are 7 T cell receptor beta chains from a single sample sequenced in a study of OX40 agonist ivuxolimab in advanced cancers. Clones were sequenced by immunoSEQ multiplex PCR, and TCRdb holds only the in-frame ones, with some missing. The top ten hold under 0.4% of the sample, which has over 150,000 clones, roughly 94% seen once. The source material was CD4+ or CD8+ T cells sorted from blood, sampled in a trial of the OX40 agonist ivuxolimab. The receptors come from an adult with an advanced solid tumor such as melanoma, head and neck, liver or kidney cancer.

V usage is TRBV7-2 and J usage is TRBJ2-2; TRBD2 might be the D (6 bases). Germline V gives CDR1 SGHTA, CDR2 FQGNSA. Trimming pared 7 bases from V and 7 bases from J, leaving 13 bases between. The CDR3 consists of 13 residues. DNA of the CDR3: TGTGCCAGCATCCCTAGGCGGGGCGGGGAGCTGTTTTTT. As protein: CASIPRRGGELFF.

This sequence joins TRBV6-5 and TRBJ2-7; D is unresolved. Per germline, CDR1 MNHEY and CDR2 SVGAGI. The CDR3 extends over 12 amino acids. V was shortened by 4 bases and J by 3 bases, with 7 bases between the two germline ends. CDR3 in amino acids: CASSSDGYEQYF. DNA for the CDR3: TGTGCCAGCAGTTCGGACGGCTACGAGCAGTACTTC.

This chain links TRBV11-2 with TRBJ1-3; possibly TRBD1 for D (6 bases). The CDR3 sequence is 16 residues long. Trimming removed 5 bases from V and 0 bases from J, with 14 bases in between. Germline-derived CDR1 and CDR2 are SGHAT and FQNNGV. CDR3 in amino acids: CASSPLGQHSGNTIYF. CDR3 DNA: TGTGCCAGCAGCCCCCTGGGACAACACTCTGGAAACACCATATATTTT. Full variable domain (outside the CDR3, taken from reference TRBV11-2 and TRBJ1-3): EAGVAQSPRYKIIEKRQSVAFWCNPISGHATLYWYQQILGQGPKLLIQFQNNGVVDDSQLPKDRFSAERLKGVDSTLKIQPAKLEDSAVYLCASSPLGQHSGNTIYFGEGSWLTVV.

The chain links TRBV19 to TRBJ2-6; the D is unclear. The CDR3 has 15 residues. Per the germline V gene, CDR1 is LNHDA and CDR2 is SQIVND (reference sequence). V lost 7 bases, J lost 2 bases, and 12 bases lay in between. In nucleotides, the CDR3 is TGTGCCAGTATCGAGGCCCACACTGGGGCCAACGTCCTGACTTTC. As protein: CASIEAHTGANVLTF. Full variable domain (outside the CDR3, taken from reference TRBV19 and TRBJ2-6): DGGITQSPKYLFRKEGQNVTLSCEQNLNHDAMYWYRQDPGQGLRLIYYSQIVNDFQKGDIAEGYSVSREKKESFPLTVTSAQKNPTAFYLCASIEAHTGANVLTFGAGSRLTVL.

The chain uses TRBV2 and TRBJ2-5; D perhaps matches TRBD1 (6 bases). Trimming removed 4 bases from V and 5 bases from J, with 14 bases in between. Germline V gene data show CDR1 as SNHLY and CDR2 as FYNNEI. CDR3 size: 14 residues. CDR3 nucleotide sequence: TGTGCCAGCAGTGTACAGGGACCCCTGGAGACCCAGTACTTC. It encodes CASSVQGPLETQYF.

The chain carries TRBV7-6 and TRBJ2-5; 10 bases are shared with TRBD1. Germline V lookup: CDR1 SGHVS, CDR2 FNYEAQ. The CDR3 extends over 14 amino acids. The V gene end was trimmed by 5 bases and the J gene end by 5 bases; junction bases not matched to a gene: 5. CDR3 sequence: CASSPSTGGETQYF. Written as DNA, the CDR3 is TGTGCCAGCAGCCCCTCGACAGGGGGCGAGACCCAGTACTTC.

This chain joins TRBV14 and TRBJ2-5; perhaps TRBD1 as D (7 bases). CDR3 size: 15 residues. Germline CDR1 is SGHDN and CDR2 is FVKESK. V was pared by 2 bases and J by 5 bases, with 15 bases between. This chain's CDR3 is CASSQNRGGRETQYF. As DNA, the CDR3 is TGTGCCAGCAGCCAAAACAGGGGAGGCAGGGAGACCCAGTACTTC.